This T cell receptor (beta chain) derives from a study of blood T cell repertoires in COVID-19. Study at large: The analysed material was cDNA or gDNA that came from T cells, B-cell-depleted T cells, or PBMCs.

Generated by immunoSEQ multiplex PCR, the TCRdb table keeps only in-frame clones and is missing some. The sample lists roughly 520,000 clones, 88% occurring once. Cohort allocation depended upon clinical history that participants reported. Germline CDR1 MNHEY, CDR2 SVGAGI. The CDR3 loop spans 11 amino acids. Between the trimmed V and J ends, which lost 2 bases and 8 bases, there was a span of 7 bases. J is TRBJ2-7 and V is TRBV6-5; maybe TRBD2 (5 bases). The sequence came from a woman aged 40 to 50 who had recovered from COVID-19. What was sequenced was PBMCs or T cells enriched from blood (not recorded which). The CDR3 nucleotides are TGTGCCAGCAGTTACGGGGAGAAGCAGTACTTC. This translates into CASSYGEKQYF.